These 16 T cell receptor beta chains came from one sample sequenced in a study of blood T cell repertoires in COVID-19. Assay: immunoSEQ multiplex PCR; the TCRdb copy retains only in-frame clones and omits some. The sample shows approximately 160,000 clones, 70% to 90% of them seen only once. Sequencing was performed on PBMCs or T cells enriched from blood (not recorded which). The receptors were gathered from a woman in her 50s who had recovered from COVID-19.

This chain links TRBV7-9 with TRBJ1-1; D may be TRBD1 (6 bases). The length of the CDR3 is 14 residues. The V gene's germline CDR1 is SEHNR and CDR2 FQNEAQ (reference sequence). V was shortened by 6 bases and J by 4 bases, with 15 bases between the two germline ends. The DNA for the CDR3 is TGTGCCAGCAGTCTAAGCGGGGGCTTCACTGAAGCTTTCTTT. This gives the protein CASSLSGGFTEAFF. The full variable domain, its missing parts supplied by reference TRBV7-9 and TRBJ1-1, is DTGVSQNPRHKITKRGQNVTFRCDPISEHNRLYWYRQTLGQGPEFLTYFQNEAQLEKSRLLSDRFSAERPKGSFSTLEIQRTEQGDSAMYLCASSLSGGFTEAFFGQGTRLTVV.

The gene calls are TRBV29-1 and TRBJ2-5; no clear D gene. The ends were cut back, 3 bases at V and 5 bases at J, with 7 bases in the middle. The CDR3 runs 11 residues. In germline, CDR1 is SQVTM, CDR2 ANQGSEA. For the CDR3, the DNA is TGCAGCGTTGAGAAAGAGGAGACCCAGTACTTC. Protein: CSVEKEETQYF.

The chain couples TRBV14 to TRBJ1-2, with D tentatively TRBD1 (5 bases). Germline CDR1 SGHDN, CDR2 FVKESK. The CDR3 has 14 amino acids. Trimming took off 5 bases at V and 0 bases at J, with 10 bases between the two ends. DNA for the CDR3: TGTGCCAGCAGCATGCCAGGGTCTAACTATGGCTACACCTTC. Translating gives CASSMPGSNYGYTF.

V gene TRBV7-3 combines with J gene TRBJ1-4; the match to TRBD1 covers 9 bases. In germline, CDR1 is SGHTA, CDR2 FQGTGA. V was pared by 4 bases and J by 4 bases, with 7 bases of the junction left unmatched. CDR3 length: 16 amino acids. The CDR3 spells CASSSRPGQGNEKLFF. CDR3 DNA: TGTGCCAGCAGCTCCCGACCGGGACAGGGTAATGAAAAACTGTTTTTT.

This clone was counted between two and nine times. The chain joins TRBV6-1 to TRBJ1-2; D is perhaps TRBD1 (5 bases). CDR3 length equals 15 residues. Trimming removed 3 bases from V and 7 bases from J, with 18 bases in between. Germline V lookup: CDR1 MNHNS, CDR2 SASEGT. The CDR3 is CASSDRDKLRGGYTF. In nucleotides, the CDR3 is TGTGCCAGCAGTGACAGGGATAAGCTCCGAGGTGGCTACACCTTC.

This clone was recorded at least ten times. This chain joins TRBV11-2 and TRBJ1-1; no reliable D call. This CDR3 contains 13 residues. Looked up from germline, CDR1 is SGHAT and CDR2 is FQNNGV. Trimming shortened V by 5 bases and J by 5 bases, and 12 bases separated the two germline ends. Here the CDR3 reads CASSLLRGTEAFF. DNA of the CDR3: TGTGCCAGCAGCCTCCTTCGGGGAACTGAAGCTTTCTTT. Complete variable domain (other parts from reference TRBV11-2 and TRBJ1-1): EAGVAQSPRYKIIEKRQSVAFWCNPISGHATLYWYQQILGQGPKLLIQFQNNGVVDDSQLPKDRFSAERLKGVDSTLKIQPAKLEDSAVYLCASSLLRGTEAFFGQGTRLTVV.

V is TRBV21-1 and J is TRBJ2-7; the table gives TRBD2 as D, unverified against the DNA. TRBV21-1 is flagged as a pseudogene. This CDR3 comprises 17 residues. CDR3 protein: CASSGPTQNPSSYEQYV. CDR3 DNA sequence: TGTGCCAGCAGCGGCCCGACTCAAAACCCTAGCTCCTACGAGCAGTACGTC.

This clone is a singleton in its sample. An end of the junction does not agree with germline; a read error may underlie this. In DNA form, the CDR3 reads TGTGCCAGCAGTTTGGCGCCAGGACACTCTGGAAACACCATATATTTT. Protein product: CASSLAPGHSGNTIYF. The chain has TRBV5-6 and TRBJ1-3, with D possibly TRBD1 on 5 matching bases. The CDR3 runs 16 residues. CDR1 and CDR2 from the germline V gene are SGHDT and YYEEEE.

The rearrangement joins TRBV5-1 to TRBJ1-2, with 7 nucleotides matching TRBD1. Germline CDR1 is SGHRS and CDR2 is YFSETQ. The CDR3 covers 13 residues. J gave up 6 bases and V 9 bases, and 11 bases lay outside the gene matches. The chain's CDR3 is CATTDGDSHGYTF. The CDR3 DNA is TGCGCCACTACCGACGGGGACAGCCATGGCTACACCTTC.

The CDR3 DNA sequence: TGTGCCAGCAGTAGGACAGGGGGCGCCGGCGGGGAGCTGTTTTTT. Protein: CASSRTGGAGGELFF. V gene TRBV6-4 combines with J gene TRBJ2-2; 11 positions agree with TRBD1. The CDR3 length is 15 residues. Germline CDR1 is MRHNA and CDR2 is SNTAGT. The ends lost 5 bases at V and 7 bases at J; junction bases unmatched: 6.

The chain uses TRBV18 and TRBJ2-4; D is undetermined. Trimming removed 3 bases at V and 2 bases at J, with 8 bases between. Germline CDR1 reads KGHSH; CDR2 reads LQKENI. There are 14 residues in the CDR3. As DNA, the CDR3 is TGTGCCAGCTCACCGGAGTTTTCCAAAAACATTCAGTACTTC. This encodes CASSPEFSKNIQYF.

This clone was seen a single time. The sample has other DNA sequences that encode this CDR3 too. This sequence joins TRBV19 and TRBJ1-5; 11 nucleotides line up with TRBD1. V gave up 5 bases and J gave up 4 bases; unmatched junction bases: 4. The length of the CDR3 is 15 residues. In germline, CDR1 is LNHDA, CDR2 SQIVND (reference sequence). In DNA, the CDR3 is TGTGCCAGTAGTCTGGGGACAGGGGGGAATCAGCCCCAGCATTTT. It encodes CASSLGTGGNQPQHF.

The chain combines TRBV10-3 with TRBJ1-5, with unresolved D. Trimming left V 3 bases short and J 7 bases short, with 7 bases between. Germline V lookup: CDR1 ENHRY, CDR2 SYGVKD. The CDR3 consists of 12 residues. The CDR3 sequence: CAISDGVQPQHF. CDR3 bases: TGTGCCATCAGTGACGGGGTCCAGCCCCAGCATTTT.

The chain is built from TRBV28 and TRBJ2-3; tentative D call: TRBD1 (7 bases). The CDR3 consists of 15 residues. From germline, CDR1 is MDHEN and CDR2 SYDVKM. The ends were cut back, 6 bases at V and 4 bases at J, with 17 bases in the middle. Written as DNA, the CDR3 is TGTGCCAGCAGAATGTTCAGGGGGGCCGCAGATACGCAGTATTTT. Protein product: CASRMFRGAADTQYF.

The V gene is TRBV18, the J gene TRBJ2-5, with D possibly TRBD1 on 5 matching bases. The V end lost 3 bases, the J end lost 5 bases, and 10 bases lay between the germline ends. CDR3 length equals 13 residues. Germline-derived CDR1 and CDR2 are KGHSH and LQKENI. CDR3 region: CASSPSQEETQYF. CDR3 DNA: TGTGCCAGCTCACCTTCACAGGAGGAGACCCAGTACTTC.

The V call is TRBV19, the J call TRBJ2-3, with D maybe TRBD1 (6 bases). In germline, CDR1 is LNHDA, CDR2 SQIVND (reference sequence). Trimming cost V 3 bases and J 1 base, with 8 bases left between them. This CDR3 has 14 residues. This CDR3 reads CASSIRGGTDTQYF. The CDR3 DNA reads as TGTGCCAGTAGTATCAGGGGTGGCACAGATACGCAGTATTTT.